This T cell receptor beta chain was identified during a study of blood T cells in healthy people across ages. The CDR3 runs to 13 residues. Trimming pared 5 bases from V and 2 bases from J, leaving 9 bases between. CDR1 is LNHNV and CDR2 is YYDKDF in the germline V gene (reference sequence). A second PCR, run for about 7 to 11 cycles, used a sample-barcoded 5' primer plus a J-beta primer mix. One entry per CDR3 protein results from TCRdb running MiXCR on the 5' RACE reads. The data contain about 970,000 distinct CDR3 sequences, just over 50% of them singletons. Donors each provided 7.5 to 10 milliliters of peripheral blood.

The chain is built from TRBV15 and TRBJ1-2; no definite D call. The source material was blood. The source of this sequence is a woman between 55 and 75 years old in good health. The DNA of the CDR3 is TGTGCCACCAGCGAAGGCCCAAACTATGGCTACACCTTC. Protein product: CATSEGPNYGYTF. Supplemented by reference TRBV15 and TRBJ1-2, the full variable domain reads DAMVIQNPRYQVTQFGKPVTLSCSQTLNHNVMYWYQQKSSQAPKLLFHYYDKDFNNEADTPDNFQSRRPNTSFCFLDIRSPGLGDTAMYLCATSEGPNYGYTFGSGTRLTVV.